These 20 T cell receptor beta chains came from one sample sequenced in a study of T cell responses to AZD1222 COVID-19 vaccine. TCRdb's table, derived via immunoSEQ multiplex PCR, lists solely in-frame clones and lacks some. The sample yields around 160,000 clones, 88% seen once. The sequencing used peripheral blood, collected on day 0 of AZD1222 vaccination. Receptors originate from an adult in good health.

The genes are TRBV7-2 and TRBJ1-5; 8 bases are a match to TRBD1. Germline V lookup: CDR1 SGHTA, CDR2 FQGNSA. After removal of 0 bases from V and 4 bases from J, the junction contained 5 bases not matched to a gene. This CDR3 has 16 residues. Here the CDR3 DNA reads TGTGCCAGCAGCTTAGCGGGGACAGGAGTTAATCAGCCCCAGCATTTT. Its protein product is CASSLAGTGVNQPQHF.

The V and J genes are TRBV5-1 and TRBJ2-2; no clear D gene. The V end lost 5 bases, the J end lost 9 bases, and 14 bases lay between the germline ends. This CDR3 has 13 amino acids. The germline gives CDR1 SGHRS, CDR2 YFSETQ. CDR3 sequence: CASSESLSRELFF. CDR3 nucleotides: TGCGCCAGCAGTGAGAGCCTCAGCCGGGAGCTGTTTTTT.

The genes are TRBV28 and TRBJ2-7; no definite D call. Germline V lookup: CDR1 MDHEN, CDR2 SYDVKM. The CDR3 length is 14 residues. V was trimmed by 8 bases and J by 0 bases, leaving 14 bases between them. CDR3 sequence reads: CASDPGSVSYEQYF. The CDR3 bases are TGTGCCAGCGACCCGGGCAGCGTCTCCTACGAGCAGTACTTC.

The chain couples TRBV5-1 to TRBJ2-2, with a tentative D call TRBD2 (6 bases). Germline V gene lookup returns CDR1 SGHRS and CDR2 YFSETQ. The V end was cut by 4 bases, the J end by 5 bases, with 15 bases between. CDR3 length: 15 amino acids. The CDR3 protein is CASSPKWAGTGELFF. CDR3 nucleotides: TGCGCCAGCAGCCCAAAGTGGGCGGGAACCGGGGAGCTGTTTTTT.

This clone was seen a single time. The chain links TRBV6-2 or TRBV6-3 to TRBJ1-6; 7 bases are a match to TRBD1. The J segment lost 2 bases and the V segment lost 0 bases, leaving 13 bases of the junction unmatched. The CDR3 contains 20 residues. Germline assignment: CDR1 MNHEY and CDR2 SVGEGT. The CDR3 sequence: CASSYSWRRWTGTYNSPLHF. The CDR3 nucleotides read TGTGCCAGCAGTTACTCTTGGAGGAGATGGACAGGCACCTATAATTCACCCCTCCACTTT.

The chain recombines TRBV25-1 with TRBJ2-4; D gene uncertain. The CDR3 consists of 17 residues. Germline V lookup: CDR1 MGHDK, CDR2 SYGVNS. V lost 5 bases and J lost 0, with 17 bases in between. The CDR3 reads CASSPPMSRLAKNIQYF. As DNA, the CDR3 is TGTGCCAGCAGTCCCCCGATGTCCAGGCTAGCCAAAAACATTCAGTACTTC.

The CDR3 loop is CASSTRDRGQRIYGYTF. In DNA, the CDR3 is TGTGCCAGCAGCACCCGGGACAGGGGGCAGAGAATCTATGGCTACACCTTC. The chain combines TRBV5-6 with TRBJ1-2; TRBD1 matches 12 bases. The germline CDR1 and CDR2 sequences are SGHDT and YYEEEE. There are 17 residues in the CDR3. The J segment lost 4 bases and the V segment lost 4 bases, leaving 11 bases of the junction unmatched.

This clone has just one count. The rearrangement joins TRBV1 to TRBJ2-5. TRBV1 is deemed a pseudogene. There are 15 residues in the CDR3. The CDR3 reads CTSSLPTRAGETQYF. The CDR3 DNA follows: TGCACCAGCAGCCTTCCGACACGGGCAGGAGAGACCCAGTACTTC.

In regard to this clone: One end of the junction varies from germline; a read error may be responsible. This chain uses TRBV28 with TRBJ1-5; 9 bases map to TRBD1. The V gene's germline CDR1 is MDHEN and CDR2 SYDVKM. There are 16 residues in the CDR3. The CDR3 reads CASSPGGQGSHQPQHF. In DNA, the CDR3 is TGTGCCAGCAGCCCTGGGGGACAGGGTAGCCATCAGCCCCAGCATTTT.

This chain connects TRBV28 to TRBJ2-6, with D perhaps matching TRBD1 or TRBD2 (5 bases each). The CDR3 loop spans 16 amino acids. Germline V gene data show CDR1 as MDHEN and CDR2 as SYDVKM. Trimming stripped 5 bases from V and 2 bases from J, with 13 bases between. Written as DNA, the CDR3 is TGTGCCAGCAGTGAGGGGACCTTACCTGGGGCCAACGTCCTGACTTTC. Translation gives CASSEGTLPGANVLTF.

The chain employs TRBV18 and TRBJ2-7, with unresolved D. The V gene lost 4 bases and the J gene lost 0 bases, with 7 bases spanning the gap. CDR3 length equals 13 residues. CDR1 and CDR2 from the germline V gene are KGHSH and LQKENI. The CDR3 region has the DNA TGTGCCAGCTCACGCCAGAGCTCCTACGAGCAGTACTTC. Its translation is CASSRQSSYEQYF.

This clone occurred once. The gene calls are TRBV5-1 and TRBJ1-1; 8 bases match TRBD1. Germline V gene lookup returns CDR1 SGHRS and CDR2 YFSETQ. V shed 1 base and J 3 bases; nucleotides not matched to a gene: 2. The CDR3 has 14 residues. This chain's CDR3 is CASSLLDRDTEAFF. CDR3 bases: TGCGCCAGCAGCTTGTTGGACAGGGACACTGAAGCTTTCTTT. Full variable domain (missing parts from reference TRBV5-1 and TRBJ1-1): KAGVTQTPRYLIKTRGQQVTLSCSPISGHRSVSWYQQTPGQGLQFLFEYFSETQRNKGNFPGRFSGRQFSNSRSEMNVSTLELGDSALYLCASSLLDRDTEAFFGQGTRLTVV.

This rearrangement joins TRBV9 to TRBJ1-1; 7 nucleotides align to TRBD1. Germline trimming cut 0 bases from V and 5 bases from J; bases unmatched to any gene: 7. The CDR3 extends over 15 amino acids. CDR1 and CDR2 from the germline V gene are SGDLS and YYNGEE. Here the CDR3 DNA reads TGTGCCAGCAGCGTAGTAGCCAGGGGGGAGACTGAAGCTTTCTTT. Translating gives CASSVVARGETEAFF. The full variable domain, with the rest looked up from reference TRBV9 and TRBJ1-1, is DSGVTQTPKHLITATGQRVTLRCSPRSGDLSVYWYQQSLDQGLQFLIQYYNGEERAKGNILERFSAQQFPDLHSELNLSSLELGDSALYFCASSVVARGETEAFFGQGTRLTVV.

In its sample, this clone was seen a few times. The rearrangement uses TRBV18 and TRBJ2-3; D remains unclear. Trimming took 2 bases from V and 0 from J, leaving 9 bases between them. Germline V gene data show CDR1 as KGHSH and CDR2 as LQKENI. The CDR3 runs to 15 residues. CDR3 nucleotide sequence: TGTGCCAGCTCACCAGGGGATCTCAGCACAGATACGCAGTATTTT. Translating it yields CASSPGDLSTDTQYF.

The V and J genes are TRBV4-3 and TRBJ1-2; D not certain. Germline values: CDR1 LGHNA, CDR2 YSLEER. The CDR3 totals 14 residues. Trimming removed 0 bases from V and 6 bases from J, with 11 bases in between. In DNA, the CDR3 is TGCGCCAGCAGCCAAGATTCGGGGATCCATGGCTACACCTTC. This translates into CASSQDSGIHGYTF.

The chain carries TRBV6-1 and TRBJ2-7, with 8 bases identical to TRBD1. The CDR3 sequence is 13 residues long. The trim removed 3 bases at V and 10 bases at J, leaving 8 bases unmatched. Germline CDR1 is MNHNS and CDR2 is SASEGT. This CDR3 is CASSESGGASQYF. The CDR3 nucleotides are TGTGCCAGCAGTGAGTCAGGGGGCGCATCACAGTACTTC.

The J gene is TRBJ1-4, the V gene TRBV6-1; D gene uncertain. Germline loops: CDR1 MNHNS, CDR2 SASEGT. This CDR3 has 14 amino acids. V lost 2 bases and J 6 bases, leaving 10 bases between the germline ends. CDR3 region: CASSEFWADEKLFF. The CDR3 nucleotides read TGTGCCAGCAGTGAATTCTGGGCGGATGAAAAACTGTTTTTT.

The CDR3 sequence: CASSPIGQGRSNQPQHF. In DNA form, the CDR3 reads TGTGCCAGCAGCCCCATCGGGCAGGGAAGGAGCAATCAGCCCCAGCATTTT. The chain joins TRBV5-8 to TRBJ1-5, with D possibly matching TRBD1 (5 bases). Germline loops: CDR1 SGHTS, CDR2 YDEGEE. The CDR3 extends over 17 amino acids. The V end was cut by 4 bases, the J end by 1 base, with 18 bases between.

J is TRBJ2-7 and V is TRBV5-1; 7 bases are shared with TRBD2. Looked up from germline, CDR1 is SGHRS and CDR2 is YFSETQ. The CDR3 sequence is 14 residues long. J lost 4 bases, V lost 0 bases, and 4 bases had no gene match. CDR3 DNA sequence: TGCGCCAGCAGCTTGGGGCTAGCGGATTACGAGCAGTACTTC. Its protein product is CASSLGLADYEQYF.

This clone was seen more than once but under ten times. CDR3 region: CARSHRRTDTQYF. The CDR3 DNA is TGTGCCAGAAGCCACCGTCGCACAGATACGCAGTATTTT. The chain has TRBV5-3 and TRBJ2-3; no firm D call. TRBV5-3 has ORF status, its function being uncertain. CDR3 size: 13 residues. Trimming took 4 bases from V and 1 from J, leaving 7 bases between them.